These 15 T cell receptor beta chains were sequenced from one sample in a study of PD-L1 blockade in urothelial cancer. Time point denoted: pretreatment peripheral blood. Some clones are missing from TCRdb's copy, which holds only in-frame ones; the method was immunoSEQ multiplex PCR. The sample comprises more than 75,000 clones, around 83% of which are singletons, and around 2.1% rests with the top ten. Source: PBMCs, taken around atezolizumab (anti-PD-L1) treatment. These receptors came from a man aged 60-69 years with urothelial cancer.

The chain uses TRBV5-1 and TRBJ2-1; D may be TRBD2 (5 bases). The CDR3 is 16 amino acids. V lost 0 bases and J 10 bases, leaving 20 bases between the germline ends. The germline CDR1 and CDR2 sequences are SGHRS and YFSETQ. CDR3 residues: CASSLARLTEPAEQFF. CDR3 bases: TGCGCCAGCAGCTTGGCCCGACTAACCGAGCCTGCCGAGCAGTTCTTC. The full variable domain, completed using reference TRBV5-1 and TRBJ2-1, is KAGVTQTPRYLIKTRGQQVTLSCSPISGHRSVSWYQQTPGQGLQFLFEYFSETQRNKGNFPGRFSGRQFSNSRSEMNVSTLELGDSALYLCASSLARLTEPAEQFFGPGTRLTVL.

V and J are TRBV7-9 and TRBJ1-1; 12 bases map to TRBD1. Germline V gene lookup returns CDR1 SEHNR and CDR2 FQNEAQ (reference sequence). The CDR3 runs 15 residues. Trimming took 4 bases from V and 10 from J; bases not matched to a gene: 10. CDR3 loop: CASSSPGTGGGIAFF. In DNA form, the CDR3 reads TGTGCCAGCAGCTCACCCGGGACAGGGGGCGGAATAGCTTTCTTT.

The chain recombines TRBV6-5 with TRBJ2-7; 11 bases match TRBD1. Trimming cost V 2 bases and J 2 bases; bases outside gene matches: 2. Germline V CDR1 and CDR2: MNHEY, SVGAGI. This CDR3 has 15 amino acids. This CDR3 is CASSYGTGGPYEQYF. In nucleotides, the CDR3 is TGTGCCAGCAGTTACGGGACAGGGGGTCCCTACGAGCAGTACTTC.

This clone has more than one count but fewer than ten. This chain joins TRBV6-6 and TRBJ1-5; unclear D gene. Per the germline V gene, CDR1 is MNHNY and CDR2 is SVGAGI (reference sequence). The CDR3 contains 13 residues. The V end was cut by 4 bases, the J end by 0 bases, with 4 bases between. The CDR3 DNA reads TGTGCCAGCAGTTTGAGTAGCAATCAGCCCCAGCATTTT. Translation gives CASSLSSNQPQHF.

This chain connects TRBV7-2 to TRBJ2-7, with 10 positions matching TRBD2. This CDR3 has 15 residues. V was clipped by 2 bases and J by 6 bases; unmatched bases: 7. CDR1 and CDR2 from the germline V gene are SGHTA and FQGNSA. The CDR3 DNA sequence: TGTGCCAGCAGCTTAATTTTAGCGGGAGGACTCGAGCAGTACTTC. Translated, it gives CASSLILAGGLEQYF.

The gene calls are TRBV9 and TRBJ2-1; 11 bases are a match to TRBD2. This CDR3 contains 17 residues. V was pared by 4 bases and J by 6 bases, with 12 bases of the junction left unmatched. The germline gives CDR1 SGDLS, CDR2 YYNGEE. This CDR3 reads CASSSRPGLAESNEQFF. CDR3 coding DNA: TGTGCCAGCAGCTCCCGTCCGGGACTAGCGGAAAGCAATGAGCAGTTCTTC.

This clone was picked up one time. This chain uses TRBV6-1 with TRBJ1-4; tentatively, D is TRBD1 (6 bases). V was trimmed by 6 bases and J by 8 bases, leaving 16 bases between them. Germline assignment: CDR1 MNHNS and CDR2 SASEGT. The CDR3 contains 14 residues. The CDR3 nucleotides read TGTGCCAGCAGACTGACAGGAGGAAGAGAAAAACTGTTTTTT. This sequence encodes CASRLTGGREKLFF.

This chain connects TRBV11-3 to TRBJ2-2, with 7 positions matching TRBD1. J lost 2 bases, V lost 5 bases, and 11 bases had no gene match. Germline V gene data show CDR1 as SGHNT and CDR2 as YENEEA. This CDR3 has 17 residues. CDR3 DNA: TGTGCCAGCAGCCCTGACAGGGCCCTACGTAACACCGGGGAGCTGTTTTTT. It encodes CASSPDRALRNTGELFF.

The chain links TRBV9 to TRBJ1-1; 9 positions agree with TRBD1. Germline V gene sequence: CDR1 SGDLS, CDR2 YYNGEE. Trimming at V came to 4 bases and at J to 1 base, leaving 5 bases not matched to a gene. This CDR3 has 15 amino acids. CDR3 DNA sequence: TGTGCCAGCAGCCGGACGGGACAGGGGAACACTGAAGCTTTCTTT. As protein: CASSRTGQGNTEAFF.

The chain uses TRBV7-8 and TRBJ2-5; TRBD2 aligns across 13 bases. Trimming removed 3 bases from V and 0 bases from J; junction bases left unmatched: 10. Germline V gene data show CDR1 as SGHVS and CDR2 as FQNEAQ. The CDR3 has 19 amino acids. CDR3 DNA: TGTGCCAGCAGCTTTGATCCAGGACTAGCGGGAGACAACCAAGAGACCCAGTACTTC. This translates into CASSFDPGLAGDNQETQYF.

In DNA, the CDR3 is TGTGCCAGCAGTTTCCGACTACTTCCTAGCGATACGCAGTATTTT. Its protein product is CASSFRLLPSDTQYF. The V gene is TRBV27, the J gene TRBJ2-3; D may be TRBD2 (5 bases). This CDR3 contains 15 residues. Trimming left V 3 bases short and J 6 bases short, with 16 bases between. CDR1 is MNHEY and CDR2 is SMNVEV in the germline V gene (reference sequence).

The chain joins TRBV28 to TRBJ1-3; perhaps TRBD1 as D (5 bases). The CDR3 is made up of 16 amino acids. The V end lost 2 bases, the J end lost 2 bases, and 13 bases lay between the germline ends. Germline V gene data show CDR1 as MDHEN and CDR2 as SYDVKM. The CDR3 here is CASSLDLGGTGNTIYF. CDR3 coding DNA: TGTGCCAGCAGTTTAGATTTGGGGGGGACTGGAAACACCATATATTTT.

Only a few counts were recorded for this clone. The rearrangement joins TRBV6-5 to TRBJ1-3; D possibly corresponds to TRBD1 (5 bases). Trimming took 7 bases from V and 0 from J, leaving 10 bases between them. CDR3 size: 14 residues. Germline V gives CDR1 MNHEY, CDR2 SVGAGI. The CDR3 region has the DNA TGTGCCAGCACCTTAGACAGCTCTGGAAACACCATATATTTT. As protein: CASTLDSSGNTIYF.

CDR3 loop: CATQVIAETQYF. CDR3 nucleotide sequence: TGTGCCACCCAGGTGATCGCGGAGACCCAGTACTTC. This chain uses TRBV6-1 with TRBJ2-5; D remains ambiguous. The CDR3 spans 12 residues. CDR1 is MNHNS and CDR2 is SASEGT in the germline V gene. V gave up 10 bases and J gave up 5 bases, with 14 bases separating them.

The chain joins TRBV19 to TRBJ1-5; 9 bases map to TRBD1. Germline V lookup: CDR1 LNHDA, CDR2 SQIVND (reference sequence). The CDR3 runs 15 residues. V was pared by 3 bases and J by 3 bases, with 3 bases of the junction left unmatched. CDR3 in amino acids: CASSIDRGANQPQHF. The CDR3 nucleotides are TGTGCCAGTAGTATTGACAGGGGGGCCAATCAGCCCCAGCATTTT.